These 30 T cell receptor beta chains share one sample of origin, sequenced in a study of identical twins. TCRdb passed the 5' RACE reads through MiXCR, listing each CDR3 protein once. The sample includes 200,000 to 250,000 distinct CDR3 sequences, approximately 7% seen only once; the top ten take roughly 3.6%. This sample also belongs to another study, concerning yellow fever vaccine responses in identical twins.

The sample was memory (CD45RO+) T cells sorted from blood. The source of these receptors is a woman aged 18-29 years in good health.

This sequence joins TRBV20-1 and TRBJ1-4; no definite D call. Trimming took 1 base from V and 3 from J, leaving 9 bases between them. This CDR3 spans 14 amino acids. CDR1 and CDR2 (germline): DFQATT, SNEGSKA (reference sequence). The CDR3 sequence is CSARVHGANEKLFF. DNA of the CDR3: TGCAGTGCTAGAGTTCACGGAGCTAATGAAAAACTGTTTTTT.

This clonotype was seen more than once but under ten times. This chain joins TRBV7-9 and TRBJ2-5, with D perhaps matching TRBD1 (6 bases). The germline V gene has CDR1 SEHNR and CDR2 FQNEAQ (reference sequence). This CDR3 contains 15 residues. Trimming pared 5 bases from V and 5 bases from J, leaving 18 bases between. In nucleotides, the CDR3 is TGTGCCAGCAGCCAAGGACAGCCCAGAGGGGAGACCCAGTACTTC. It translates to CASSQGQPRGETQYF.

This clonotype was detected many times. This sequence joins TRBV5-1 and TRBJ1-2, with a tentative D call TRBD1 (5 bases). Trimming removed 5 bases at V and 0 bases at J, with 8 bases between. The CDR3 consists of 13 residues. The germline V gene encodes CDR1 SGHRS and CDR2 YFSETQ. The CDR3 is CASRADTNYGYTF. The CDR3, as DNA: TGCGCCAGCAGGGCGGACACTAACTATGGCTACACCTTC.

The gene calls are TRBV6-1 and TRBJ2-7, with D perhaps TRBD1 or TRBD2 (5 bases each). The CDR3 spans 14 residues. Trimming stripped 2 bases from V and 4 bases from J, with 12 bases between. Germline loops: CDR1 MNHNS, CDR2 SASEGT. The CDR3 DNA follows: TGTGCCAGCAGTGAAAGGGGTGAGGGATACGAGCAGTACTTC. It translates to CASSERGEGYEQYF.

The DNA for the CDR3 is TGTGCCAGCAGGGGCCAGGGGCTCTACGAGCAGTACTTC. As protein: CASRGQGLYEQYF. V is TRBV28 and J is TRBJ2-7, with D perhaps TRBD1 (6 bases). The V end lost 6 bases, the J end lost 3 bases, and 12 bases lay between the germline ends. The CDR3 consists of 13 residues. CDR1 and CDR2 from the germline V gene are MDHEN and SYDVKM.

This clonotype has a count of ten or more. This chain uses TRBV3-1 with TRBJ2-2, with D hard to call. The CDR3 spans 12 residues. Germline CDR1 is LGHDT and CDR2 is YNNKEL (reference sequence). V lost 3 bases to trimming and J lost 6 bases, with 5 bases between them. The chain's CDR3 is CASSHRSGELFF. DNA of the CDR3: TGTGCCAGCAGCCACAGGTCCGGGGAGCTGTTTTTT.

Only a few counts were recorded for this clonotype. This rearrangement joins TRBV25-1 to TRBJ1-1; 7 nucleotides match TRBD1. The CDR3 spans 13 residues. Losses at the gene ends were 8 bases for V and 1 base for J; bases not matched to a gene: 4. From germline, CDR1 is MGHDK and CDR2 SYGVNS. Here the CDR3 reads CASERQGNTEAFF. For the CDR3, the DNA is TGTGCCAGCGAACGACAGGGGAACACTGAAGCTTTCTTT.

This clonotype was seen a few times. This rearrangement joins TRBV4-1 to TRBJ2-1; weak D call: TRBD2 (6 bases). This CDR3 comprises 20 residues. Germline V gene data show CDR1 as MGHRA and CDR2 as YSYEKL. Trimming took 0 bases from V and 9 from J, leaving 30 bases between them. CDR3 amino acids: CASSQEIPPLAGTLYGEQFF. CDR3 in DNA: TGCGCCAGCAGCCAAGAAATCCCCCCGTTGGCGGGGACCCTCTACGGTGAGCAGTTCTTC.

The gene calls are TRBV28 and TRBJ2-1; 15 nucleotides match TRBD2. CDR1 and CDR2 (germline): MDHEN, SYDVKM. The CDR3 sequence is 17 residues long. V trimming: 3 bases; J trimming: 12 bases; junction bases outside the gene matches: 12. CDR3 protein: CASSFEQGLAGGLRQFF. Written as DNA, the CDR3 is TGTGCCAGCAGTTTTGAGCAAGGACTAGCGGGGGGGTTGCGGCAGTTCTTC.

DNA for the CDR3: TGTGCCAGCAGCTTGCGGGGGATCACCGGGGAGCTGTTTTTT. It codes for CASSLRGITGELFF. The V call is TRBV7-2, the J call TRBJ2-2, with 7 bases aligning to TRBD2. The germline V gene has CDR1 SGHTA and CDR2 FQGNSA. This CDR3 is built from 14 residues. The V segment lost 3 bases and the J segment 4 bases; nucleotides outside the gene matches: 2.

V gene TRBV6-1 combines with J gene TRBJ2-5; 10 nucleotides match TRBD1. The trim removed 6 bases at V and 4 bases at J, leaving 5 bases unmatched. The CDR3 runs to 14 residues. Germline CDR1 MNHNS, CDR2 SASEGT. Here the CDR3 DNA reads TGTGCCAGCAGCCGAGACAGGGGGCGAGAGACCCAGTACTTC. This gives the protein CASSRDRGRETQYF.

At least ten counts were recorded for this clonotype. J is TRBJ2-3 and V is TRBV3-1; 9 bases fit TRBD1. The CDR3 length is 15 residues. Unmatched junction bases numbered 5, after V lost 3 bases and J lost 4 bases. Germline-derived CDR1 and CDR2 are LGHDT and YNNKEL (reference sequence). In DNA, the CDR3 is TGTGCCAGCAGCCAGGGACAGGGTCACGCAGATACGCAGTATTTT. It is translated as CASSQGQGHADTQYF.

This clonotype was seen only once. The chain uses TRBV5-6 and TRBJ2-7; D not resolved. Germline CDR1 is SGHDT and CDR2 is YYEEEE. This CDR3 has 13 amino acids. Trimming took 2 bases from V and 7 from J, leaving 13 bases between them. CDR3 sequence reads: CASSFFGVQEQYV. CDR3 DNA: TGTGCCAGCAGCTTTTTTGGGGTGCAGGAGCAGTACGTC.

In its sample, this clonotype was seen a few times. The chain combines TRBV20-1 with TRBJ1-2, with 11 bases aligning to TRBD1. Per germline, CDR1 DFQATT and CDR2 SNEGSKA (reference sequence). The CDR3 totals 12 residues. V was pared by 8 bases and J by 8 bases, with 7 bases of the junction left unmatched. The CDR3 loop reads CSIGQGARGYTF. The DNA of the CDR3 is TGCAGTATTGGACAGGGGGCGCGAGGCTACACCTTC.

This clonotype was detected many times. V and J are TRBV10-3 and TRBJ2-7, with 9 nucleotides matching TRBD2. V was clipped by 7 bases and J by 2 bases; unmatched bases: 18. The CDR3 loop spans 18 amino acids. In germline, CDR1 is ENHRY, CDR2 SYGVKD. As DNA, the CDR3 is TGTGCCATCACCGACCAATTGTCCCCGGGACTAGCAACCTACGAGCAGTACTTC. It specifies CAITDQLSPGLATYEQYF.

This clonotype was observed many times. The rearrangement joins TRBV12-3 or TRBV12-4 to TRBJ1-1, with D perhaps TRBD1 (5 bases). This CDR3 is 12 amino acids long. The V end was cut by 3 bases, the J end by 6 bases, with 8 bases between. This CDR3 is CASSFVGAEAFF. The CDR3 DNA sequence: TGTGCCAGCAGTTTTGTGGGGGCTGAAGCTTTCTTT.

This clonotype has a count of ten or more. The chain joins TRBV12-3 or TRBV12-4 to TRBJ1-4, with D possibly matching TRBD1 (6 bases). V lost 5 bases to trimming and J lost 10 bases, with 11 bases between them. This CDR3 contains 12 residues. CDR3 in amino acids: CASSLTGTKLFF. The DNA of the CDR3 is TGTGCCAGCAGTCTAACAGGGACAAAACTGTTTTTT.

The rearrangement joins TRBV6-1 to TRBJ2-7; unclear D gene. From germline, CDR1 is MNHNS and CDR2 SASEGT. Trimming stripped 6 bases from V and 3 bases from J, with 18 bases between. The CDR3 is 15 residues long. The CDR3 bases are TGTGCCAGCAGGGGTTCTCGGGTTGGCTTCTACGAGCAGTACGTC. Its translation: CASRGSRVGFYEQYV.

Here the CDR3 DNA reads TGTGCCAGCAGCTTAGCCTCCGGGACAGGCTACAATGAGCAGTTCTTC. Translation: CASSLASGTGYNEQFF. This chain links TRBV7-2 with TRBJ2-1, with 8 bases matching TRBD1. Germline lookup yields CDR1 SGHTA and CDR2 FQGNSA. The CDR3 runs 16 residues. V lost 0 bases to trimming and J lost 3 bases; unmatched junction nucleotides: 4.

This chain connects TRBV6-1 to TRBJ2-2; maybe TRBD1 (5 bases). This CDR3 is 13 amino acids long. Germline V gives CDR1 MNHNS, CDR2 SASEGT. The ends were cut back, 0 bases at V and 6 bases at J, with 5 bases in the middle. CDR3 bases: TGTGCCAGCAGTGAAGCACAGGCCGGGGAGCTGTTTTTT. It is translated as CASSEAQAGELFF.

This clonotype was observed a few times. The rearrangement uses TRBV2 and TRBJ2-7; the match to TRBD2 covers 10 bases. This CDR3 is 17 amino acids long. Germline CDR1 is SNHLY and CDR2 is FYNNEI. J lost 0 bases, V lost 4 bases, and 9 bases had no gene match. CDR3 protein: CASSGLSGRALSYEQYF. In DNA form, the CDR3 reads TGTGCCAGCAGTGGCCTAAGCGGGAGGGCCCTCTCCTACGAGCAGTACTTC.

This clonotype has at least ten counts. The V call is TRBV20-1, the J call TRBJ2-7; 7 bases line up with TRBD2. Trimming took 0 bases from V and 4 from J; bases not matched to a gene: 0. Germline CDR1 DFQATT, CDR2 SNEGSKA (reference sequence). This CDR3 region has 12 residues. The CDR3 DNA follows: TGCAGTGCTAGAGAGCGGGGGTACGAGCAGTACGTC. Translated: CSARERGYEQYV.

This clonotype has at least ten counts. The V call is TRBV12-3 or TRBV12-4, the J call TRBJ2-1, with a weak D call TRBD2 (6 bases). Between the trimmed V and J ends, which lost 6 bases and 12 bases, there was a span of 27 bases. The CDR3 contains 16 residues. The CDR3 DNA follows: TGTGCCAGCAGCCCCCTCGTGGGGCGGGATGAATGCGGGCAGTTCTTC. Its protein is CASSPLVGRDECGQFF.

This clonotype has at least ten counts. CDR3 residues: CASTRAGGYEQYF. In DNA, the CDR3 is TGTGCCAGCACAAGGGCAGGGGGCTACGAGCAGTACTTC. The V call is TRBV12-3 or TRBV12-4, the J call TRBJ2-7; 7 bases are shared with TRBD1. The CDR3 consists of 13 residues. The junction had 6 bases not matched to a gene; V was cut back by 7 bases and J by 3 bases.

The chain has TRBV20-1 and TRBJ2-7; 8 positions agree with TRBD2. V lost 5 bases to trimming and J lost 2 bases; unmatched junction nucleotides: 5. The V gene's germline CDR1 is DFQATT and CDR2 SNEGSKA (reference sequence). This CDR3 is 13 amino acids long. The CDR3 loop reads CSARQREPYEQYF. In nucleotides, the CDR3 is TGCAGTGCTCGCCAGCGGGAGCCCTACGAGCAGTACTTC.

This clonotype was seen ten or more times. This rearrangement joins TRBV6-4 to TRBJ2-3, with D uncertain. The V gene lost 4 bases and the J gene lost 2 bases, with 7 bases spanning the gap. This CDR3 comprises 13 residues. Germline V CDR1 and CDR2: MRHNA, SNTAGT. CDR3 protein: CASSVGNTDTQYF. The CDR3 DNA follows: TGTGCCAGCAGTGTCGGCAACACAGATACGCAGTATTTT.

This clonotype was observed a few times. The V and J genes are TRBV5-5 and TRBJ2-5; TRBD1 agrees at 8 bases. Looked up from germline, CDR1 is SGHKS and CDR2 is YYEKEE (reference sequence). The CDR3 has 14 amino acids. V lost 1 base and J lost 5; bases outside the gene matches: 4. In nucleotides, the CDR3 is TGTGCCAGCAGCTTGTCCACAGGGGGTGAGACCCAGTACTTC. Protein sequence: CASSLSTGGETQYF.

This clonotype showed up just a few times. The rearrangement links TRBV20-1 to TRBJ1-1; D remains ambiguous. V was shortened by 6 bases and J by 1 base, with 12 bases between the two germline ends. Germline lookup yields CDR1 DFQATT and CDR2 SNEGSKA (reference sequence). CDR3 length equals 13 residues. This chain's CDR3 is CSAVSSGNTEAFF. CDR3 DNA: TGCAGTGCGGTATCCTCAGGGAACACTGAAGCTTTCTTT.

This clonotype was detected ten times or more. V and J are TRBV29-1 and TRBJ2-7; D perhaps matches TRBD1 (6 bases). The CDR3 is 17 amino acids. V lost 6 bases and J 3 bases, leaving 27 bases between the germline ends. In germline, CDR1 is SQVTM, CDR2 ANQGSEA. The CDR3 DNA reads as TGCAGCGTGGGTTATTCAGGAAGAGGGGGTTTGGGCTACGAGCAGTACTTC. Protein: CSVGYSGRGGLGYEQYF.

This clonotype was counted ten times or more. This sequence joins TRBV27 and TRBJ1-6; D is perhaps TRBD1 (5 bases). This CDR3 region has 14 residues. V dropped 5 bases and J dropped 14 bases, with 19 bases sitting between them. Germline loops: CDR1 MNHEY, CDR2 SMNVEV (reference sequence). CDR3 coding DNA: TGTGCCAGCAGTCCCGCCTCGACGGGGCGGGCCCTCCACTTT. Translation gives CASSPASTGRALHF.